Included here is one T cell receptor beta chain sequence, with context. Its cognate antigen is unknown. Other DNA sequences of this sample code for an identical CDR3. This specimen comes from a study of beta chain features in type 1 diabetes. Study findings and constraints: Patients with type 1 diabetes showed fewer VDJ junction insertions and more deletions. PCR, the amplification step, might favor shorter templates, equally in patients and controls. Compared with healthy donors, patients appeared to share more similar naive, central memory and regulatory TCRB repertoires.

The CDR3 sequence is 13 residues long. Germline V gene data show CDR1 as GTSNPN and CDR2 as SVGIG (reference sequence). Trimming removed 3 bases from V and 0 bases from J, with 6 bases in between. cDNA synthesis used the whole RNA isolate, giving expressed TCRB sequences. Generated by immunoSEQ multiplex PCR, the TCRdb table keeps only in-frame clones and is missing some. The sample carries around 240,000 clones, roughly two thirds recorded once. The sample taken for sequencing was naive CD4+ T cells from blood. This receptor was obtained from a man aged 25-40 years in good health. The rearrangement joins TRBV30 to TRBJ2-1; no clear D gene. The CDR3 DNA sequence: TGTGCCTGGAGCGCTAGCTCCTACAATGAGCAGTTCTTC. This gives the protein CAWSASSYNEQFF.